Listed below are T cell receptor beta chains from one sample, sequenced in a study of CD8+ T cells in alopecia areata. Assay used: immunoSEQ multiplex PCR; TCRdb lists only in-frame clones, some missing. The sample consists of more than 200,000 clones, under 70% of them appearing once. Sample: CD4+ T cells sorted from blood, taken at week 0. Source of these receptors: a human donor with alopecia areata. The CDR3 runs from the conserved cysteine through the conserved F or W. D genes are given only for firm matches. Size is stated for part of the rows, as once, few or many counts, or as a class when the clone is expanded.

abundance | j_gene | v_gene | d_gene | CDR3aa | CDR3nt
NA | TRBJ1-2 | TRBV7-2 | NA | CASSLKQSYGYTF | TGTGCCAGCAGCTTAAAACAGTCCTATGGCTACACCTTC
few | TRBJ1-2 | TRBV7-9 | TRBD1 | CALDRDDGYTF | TGTGCCTTGGACAGGGATGATGGCTACACCTTC
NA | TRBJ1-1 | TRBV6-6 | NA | CASSSTRTNTEAFF | TGTGCCAGCAGTTCCACGCGGACGAACACTGAAGCTTTCTTT
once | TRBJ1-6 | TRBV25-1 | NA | CASSEYAGNNNSPLHF | TGTGCCAGCAGTGAATATGCGGGCAATAATAATTCACCCCTCCACTTT
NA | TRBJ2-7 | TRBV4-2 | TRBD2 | CASSQTGRLAAYEQYF | TGTGCCAGCAGCCAAACCGGGCGACTAGCGGCCTACGAGCAGTACTTC
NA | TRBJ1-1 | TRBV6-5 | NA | CASGAMNTEAFF | TGTGCCAGCGGGGCGATGAACACTGAAGCTTTCTTT
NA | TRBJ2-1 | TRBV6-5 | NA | CASGWGAGSRNEQFF | TGTGCCAGCGGTTGGGGGGCAGGGAGCCGGAATGAGCAGTTCTTC
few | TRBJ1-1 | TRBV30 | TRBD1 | CAWSRGPLLSEAFF | TGTGCCTGGTCCAGGGGGCCTTTGCTCTCTGAAGCTTTCTTT
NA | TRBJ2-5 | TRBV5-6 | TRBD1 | CASSLGDRGQETQYF | TGTGCCAGCAGCTTGGGCGACAGGGGCCAAGAGACCCAGTACTTC
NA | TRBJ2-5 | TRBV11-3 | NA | CASSLGGTQETQYF | TGTGCCAGCAGCTTAGGCGGTACCCAAGAGACCCAGTACTTC
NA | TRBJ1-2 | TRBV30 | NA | CASYPNYGYTF | TGTGCCAGTTATCCAAACTATGGCTACACCTTC
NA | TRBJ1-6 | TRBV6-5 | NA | CASSTGIDSPLHF | TGTGCCAGCAGTACAGGGATTGACTCACCCCTCCACTTT
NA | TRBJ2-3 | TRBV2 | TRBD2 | CASTALAGVWTDTQYF | TGTGCCAGCACTGCCCTAGCGGGGGTTTGGACAGATACGCAGTATTTT
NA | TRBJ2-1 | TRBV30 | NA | CAWSVIRGASSSYNEQFF | TGTGCCTGGAGTGTAATACGGGGGGCTTCCAGCTCCTACAATGAGCAGTTCTTC
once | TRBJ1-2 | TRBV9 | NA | CASSVESDHGYTF | TGTGCCAGCAGCGTAGAGTCCGACCATGGCTACACCTTC
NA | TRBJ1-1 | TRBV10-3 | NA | CAISEMGNEAFF | TGTGCCATCAGTGAGATGGGGAATGAAGCTTTCTTT
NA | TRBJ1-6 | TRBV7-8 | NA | CASSPRQPRGNSPLHF | TGTGCCAGCAGCCCGCGACAGCCAAGAGGGAATTCACCCCTCCACTTT
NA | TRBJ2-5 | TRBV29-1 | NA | CSVVPEIRGRETQYF | TGCAGCGTTGTCCCCGAGATCCGAGGTAGAGAGACCCAGTACTTC
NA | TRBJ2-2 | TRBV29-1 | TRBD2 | CSVDASGGQTGELFF | TGCAGCGTTGACGCTAGCGGGGGGCAGACCGGGGAGCTGTTTTTT
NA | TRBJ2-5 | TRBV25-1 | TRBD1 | CASSALDRMRETQYF | TGTGCCAGCAGTGCCTTGGACAGGATGAGAGAGACCCAGTACTTC
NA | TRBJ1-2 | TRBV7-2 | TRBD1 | CASSQGQIYGYTF | TGTGCCAGCAGCCAGGGACAGATCTATGGCTACACCTTC
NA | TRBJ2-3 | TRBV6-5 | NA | CASRAAIYTDTQYF | TGTGCCAGCCGGGCAGCCATTTACACAGATACGCAGTATTTT
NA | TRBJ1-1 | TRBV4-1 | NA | CASSPGRGLRPFKNTEAFF | TGCGCCAGCAGCCCGGGTCGGGGGCTCCGGCCTTTCAAGAACACTGAAGCTTTCTTT
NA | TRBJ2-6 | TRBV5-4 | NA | CASSPGGTGANVLTF | TGTGCCAGCTCACCAGGGGGGACTGGGGCCAACGTCCTGACTTTC
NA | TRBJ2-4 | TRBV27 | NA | CASSVTVAKNIQYF | TGTGCCAGCAGTGTTACAGTAGCCAAAAACATTCAGTACTTC
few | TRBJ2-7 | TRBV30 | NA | CAWAASSYEQYF | TGTGCCTGGGCGGCAAGCTCCTACGAGCAGTACTTC
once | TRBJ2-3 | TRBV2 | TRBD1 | CARDRDLTDTQYF | TGTGCCAGAGACAGGGACCTCACAGATACGCAGTATTTT
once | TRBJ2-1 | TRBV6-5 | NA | CASSYSLVVNEQFF | TGTGCCAGCAGTTACTCCTTGGTAGTCAATGAGCAGTTCTTC
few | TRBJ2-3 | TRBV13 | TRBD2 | CASSFTRGGSTDTQYF | TGTGCCAGCAGCTTCACCCGCGGGGGGAGCACAGATACGCAGTATTTT
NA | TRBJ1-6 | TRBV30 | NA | CAWSATGNYNSPLHF | TGTGCCTGGAGTGCGACAGGAAACTATAATTCACCCCTCCACTTT
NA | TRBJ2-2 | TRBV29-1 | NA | CSVGLTGELFF | TGCAGCGTTGGTCTGACCGGGGAGCTGTTTTTT
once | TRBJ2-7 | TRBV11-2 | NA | CASRRGQAARDHEQYF | TGTGCCAGCCGAAGAGGCCAGGCAGCACGGGACCACGAGCAGTACTTC
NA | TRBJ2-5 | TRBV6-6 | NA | CASSYSRETQYF | TGTGCCAGCAGTTACTCGAGAGAGACCCAGTACTTC
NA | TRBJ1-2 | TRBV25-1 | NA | CASSVSRGYGYTF | TGTGCCAGCAGTGTTTCCAGGGGTTATGGCTACACCTTC
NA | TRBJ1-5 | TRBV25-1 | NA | CASSVSDQPQHF | TGTGCCAGCAGTGTATCGGATCAGCCCCAGCATTTT
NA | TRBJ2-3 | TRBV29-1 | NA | CSVDATGLTDTQYF | TGCAGCGTTGACGCTACAGGGCTCACAGATACGCAGTATTTT
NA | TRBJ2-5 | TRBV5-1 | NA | CASSSQSQGVTQYF | TGCGCCAGCAGCTCACAGTCTCAAGGGGTGACCCAGTACTTC
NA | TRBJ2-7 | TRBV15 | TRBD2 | CATGRGGPGQYF | TGTGCCACCGGACGGGGGGGCCCCGGGCAGTACTTC
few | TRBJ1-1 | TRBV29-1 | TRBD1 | CSFRDRSLMNTEAFF | TGCAGCTTCCGGGACAGATCCCTCATGAACACTGAAGCTTTCTTT
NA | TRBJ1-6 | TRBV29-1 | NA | CSVGRSYNSPLHF | TGCAGCGTTGGGAGGTCCTATAATTCACCCCTCCACTTT
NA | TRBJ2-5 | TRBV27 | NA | CASSFSGRETQYF | TGTGCCAGCAGTTTCTCAGGACGGGAGACCCAGTACTTC
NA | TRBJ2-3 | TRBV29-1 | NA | CSVGSTDTQYF | TGCAGCGTTGGCTCCACAGATACGCAGTATTTT